Listed below are T cell receptor beta chains from one sample, sequenced in a study of CD8 T cells in Susac syndrome. TCRdb re-called the immunoSEQ multiplex PCR reads with MiXCR, one entry per CDR3 protein. The sample lists some 150,000 distinct CDR3 sequences, 90% to 96% occurring once. Sequencing was performed on CD4+ T cells from PBMCs. The receptors here all came from a human donor with Susac syndrome. CDR3s include the opening cysteine and the closing phenylalanine or tryptophan. Each record gives: J gene, V gene, D gene, clone size, CDR3 DNA, CDR3 protein. D genes are given only for firm matches. Clone size appears in some rows only: once, few, many, or a class for an expanded clone.

j_call: TRBJ1-1
v_call: TRBV28
d_call: TRBD1
clone_size: -
cdr3_nt: TGTGCCAGCAGTCGTCCCGGGACAGGGATTAAGACGCGAGCTTTCTTT
cdr3_aa: CASSRPGTGIKTRAFF

j_call: TRBJ2-6
v_call: TRBV20-1
d_call: TRBD1
clone_size: -
cdr3_nt: TGCAGTCCGACACGACAGGGGGCTGGGGCCAACGTCCTGACTTTC
cdr3_aa: CSPTRQGAGANVLTF

j_call: TRBJ2-1
v_call: TRBV6-4
d_call: TRBD2
clone_size: -
cdr3_nt: TGTGCCAGCAGTGAGGTTACTAGCGGGAGGTGGTACAATGAGCAGTTCTTC
cdr3_aa: CASSEVTSGRWYNEQFF

j_call: TRBJ1-1
v_call: TRBV18
d_call: TRBD1
clone_size: -
cdr3_nt: TGTGCCAGCTCAAGGGACAGGGGCGCTGAAGCTTTCTTT
cdr3_aa: CASSRDRGAEAFF

j_call: TRBJ1-1
v_call: TRBV10-3
d_call: TRBD1
clone_size: -
cdr3_nt: TGTGCCACCGCAGGACAGGGCCACACTGAAGCTTTCTTT
cdr3_aa: CATAGQGHTEAFF

j_call: TRBJ2-5
v_call: TRBV5-1
d_call: -
clone_size: -
cdr3_nt: TGCGCCAGCAGCGAACAGCAAGAGACCCAGTACTTC
cdr3_aa: CASSEQQETQYF

j_call: TRBJ2-1
v_call: TRBV9
d_call: -
clone_size: -
cdr3_nt: TGTGCCAGCAGCGTAGAAGGGATTCGGGGGGAGCAGTTCTTC
cdr3_aa: CASSVEGIRGEQFF

j_call: TRBJ1-1
v_call: TRBV20-1
d_call: -
clone_size: -
cdr3_nt: TGCAGTGCTCGATTAAGGGGGACTGAAGCTTTCTTT
cdr3_aa: CSARLRGTEAFF

j_call: TRBJ2-2
v_call: TRBV28
d_call: -
clone_size: -
cdr3_nt: TGTGCCAGCAGTTTTGGATCTGAGAACACCGGGGAGCTGTTTTTT
cdr3_aa: CASSFGSENTGELFF

j_call: TRBJ1-1
v_call: TRBV3-1
d_call: -
clone_size: -
cdr3_nt: TGTGCCAGCAGCCGTGGGTCTGAAGCTTTCTTT
cdr3_aa: CASSRGSEAFF

j_call: TRBJ2-7
v_call: TRBV5-6
d_call: -
clone_size: once
cdr3_nt: TGTGCCAGCAGCGCGTCAGGAGCCTACGAGCAGTACTTC
cdr3_aa: CASSASGAYEQYF

j_call: TRBJ2-7
v_call: TRBV12-3/TRBV12-4
d_call: -
clone_size: -
cdr3_nt: TGTGCCAGCAAGGCAGGCTCCTACGAGCAGTACTTC
cdr3_aa: CASKAGSYEQYF